Sequencing of this TCR beta chain was carried out in a study of cytomegalovirus exposure and HLA in healthy donors. Study-wide results and limits: Indistinguishability led to the exclusion of some V segments, TRBV6-2 and TRBV6-3 included.

Use of 60 Vbeta and 13 Jbeta primers characterized the PCR. Method: immunoSEQ multiplex PCR; TCRdb's copy keeps in-frame clones and lacks some. The sample totals about 55,000 clones. In the case of this clone: Its cognate antigen is unknown.

Germline V gives CDR1 KGHSH, CDR2 LQKENI. CDR3 length: 12 amino acids. V was clipped by 3 bases and J by 8 bases, with 10 bases between them. This TCR was sampled from a man aged 45-60 years in good health and CMV-seropositive. The genes are TRBV18 and TRBJ1-2; tentative D call: TRBD1 (6 bases). Sequencing was done on a sample of PBMCs. The CDR3 DNA is TGTGCCAGCTCACCCGACAGGTACGGCTACACCTTC. It is translated as CASSPDRYGYTF.